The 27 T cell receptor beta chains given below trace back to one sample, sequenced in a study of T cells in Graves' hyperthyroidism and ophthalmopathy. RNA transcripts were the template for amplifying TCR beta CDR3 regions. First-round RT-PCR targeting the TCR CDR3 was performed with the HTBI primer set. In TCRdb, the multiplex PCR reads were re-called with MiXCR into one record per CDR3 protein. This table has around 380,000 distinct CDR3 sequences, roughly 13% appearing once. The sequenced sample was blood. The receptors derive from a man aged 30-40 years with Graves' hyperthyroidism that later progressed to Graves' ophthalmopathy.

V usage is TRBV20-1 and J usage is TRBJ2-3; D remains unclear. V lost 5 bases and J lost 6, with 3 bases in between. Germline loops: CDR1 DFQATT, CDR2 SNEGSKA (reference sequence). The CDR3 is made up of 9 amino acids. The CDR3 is CSAGDTQYF. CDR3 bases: TGCAGTGCTGGGGATACGCAGTATTTT.

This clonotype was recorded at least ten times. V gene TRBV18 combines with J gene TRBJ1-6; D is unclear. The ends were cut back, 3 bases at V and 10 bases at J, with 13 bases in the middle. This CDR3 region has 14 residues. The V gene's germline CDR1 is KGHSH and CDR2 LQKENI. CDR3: CASSPQTDLSPLHF. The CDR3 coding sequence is TGTGCCAGCTCACCGCAAACCGACCTATCACCCCTCCACTTT. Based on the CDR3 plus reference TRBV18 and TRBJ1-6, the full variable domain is NAGVMQNPRHLVRRRGQEARLRCSPMKGHSHVYWYRQLPEEGLKFMVYLQKENIIDESGMPKERFSAEFPKEGPSILRIQQVVRGDSAAYFCASSPQTDLSPLHFGNGTRLTVT.

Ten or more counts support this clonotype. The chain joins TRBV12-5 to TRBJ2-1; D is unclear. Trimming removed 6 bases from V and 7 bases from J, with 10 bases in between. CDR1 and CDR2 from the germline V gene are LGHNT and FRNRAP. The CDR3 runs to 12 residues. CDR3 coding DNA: TGTGCTAGTGGCGCCTCTTGGAATGAGCAGTTCTTC. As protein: CASGASWNEQFF.

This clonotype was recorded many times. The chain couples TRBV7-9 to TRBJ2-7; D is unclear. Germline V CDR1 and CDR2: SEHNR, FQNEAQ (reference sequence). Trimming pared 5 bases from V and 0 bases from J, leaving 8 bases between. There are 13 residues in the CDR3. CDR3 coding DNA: TGTGCCAGCAGCCCCCCACGCTCCTACGAGCAGTACTTC. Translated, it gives CASSPPRSYEQYF.

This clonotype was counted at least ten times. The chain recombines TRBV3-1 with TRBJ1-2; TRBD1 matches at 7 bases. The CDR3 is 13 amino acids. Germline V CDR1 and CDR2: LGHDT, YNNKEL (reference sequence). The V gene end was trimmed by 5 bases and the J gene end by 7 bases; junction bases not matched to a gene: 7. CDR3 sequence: CASSDGTVSGYTF. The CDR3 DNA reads TGTGCCAGCAGCGACGGGACAGTGAGTGGCTACACCTTC.

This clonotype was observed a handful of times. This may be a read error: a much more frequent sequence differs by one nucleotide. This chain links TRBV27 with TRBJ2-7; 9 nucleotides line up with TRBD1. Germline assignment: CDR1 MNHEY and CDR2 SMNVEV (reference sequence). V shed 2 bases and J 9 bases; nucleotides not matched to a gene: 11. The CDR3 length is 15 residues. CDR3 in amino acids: CASSLGTGGLLGQYF. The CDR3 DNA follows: TGTGCCAGCAGTTTAGGTACAGGGGGCCTTCTCGGGCAGTACTTC.

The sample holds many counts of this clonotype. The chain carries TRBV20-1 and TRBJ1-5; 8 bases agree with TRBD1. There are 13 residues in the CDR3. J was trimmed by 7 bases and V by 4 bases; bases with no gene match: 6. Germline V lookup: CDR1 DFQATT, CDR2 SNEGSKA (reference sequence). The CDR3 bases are TGCAGTGCTAATCAGGGGGCGGGACAGCCCCAGCATTTT. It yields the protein CSANQGAGQPQHF.

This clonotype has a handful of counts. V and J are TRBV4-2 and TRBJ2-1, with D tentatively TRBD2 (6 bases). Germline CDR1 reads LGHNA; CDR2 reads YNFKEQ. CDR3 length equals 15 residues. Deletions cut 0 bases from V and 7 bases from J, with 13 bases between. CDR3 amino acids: CASSQDPAGTNEQFF. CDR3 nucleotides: TGTGCCAGCAGCCAAGACCCAGCCGGGACTAATGAGCAGTTCTTC.

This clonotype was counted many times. The CDR3 spells CASSATTGANTEAFF. In DNA, the CDR3 is TGTGCCAGCAGTGCGACCACCGGGGCGAACACTGAAGCTTTCTTT. The rearrangement joins TRBV6-1 to TRBJ1-1, with D possibly being TRBD1 (5 bases). CDR3 length: 15 residues. Germline loops: CDR1 MNHNS, CDR2 SASEGT. V shed 4 bases and J shed 1 base, with 13 bases lying between them.

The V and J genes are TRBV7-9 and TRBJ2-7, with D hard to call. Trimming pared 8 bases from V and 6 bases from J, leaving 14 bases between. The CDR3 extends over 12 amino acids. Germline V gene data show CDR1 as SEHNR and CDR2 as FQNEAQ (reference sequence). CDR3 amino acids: CASAQSPSEQYF. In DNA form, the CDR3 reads TGTGCCAGCGCCCAGAGCCCATCCGAGCAGTACTTC.

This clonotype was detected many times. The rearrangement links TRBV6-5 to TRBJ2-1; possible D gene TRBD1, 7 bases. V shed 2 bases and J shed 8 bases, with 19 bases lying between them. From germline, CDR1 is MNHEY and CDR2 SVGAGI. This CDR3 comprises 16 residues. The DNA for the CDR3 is TGTGCCAGCAGTTACAGTGGAGGGGGCTGGGACTATGAGCAGTTCTTC. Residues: CASSYSGGGWDYEQFF.

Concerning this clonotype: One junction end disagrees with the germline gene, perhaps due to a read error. CDR3 DNA sequence: TGTGCCAGCGGCTTGGACTCGATCTCCTACGAGCAGTACTTC. This codes for CASGLDSISYEQYF. The chain uses TRBV13 and TRBJ2-7; TRBD2 might be the D (5 bases). Germline V gives CDR1 PRHDT, CDR2 FYEKMQ (reference sequence). The CDR3 contains 14 residues.

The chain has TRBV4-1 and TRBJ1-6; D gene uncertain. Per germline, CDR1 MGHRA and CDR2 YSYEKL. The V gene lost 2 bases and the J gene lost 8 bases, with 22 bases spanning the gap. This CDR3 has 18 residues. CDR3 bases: TGCGCCAGCAGCCAACTCCCCGGTGGAGGAAATTTTTATTCACCCCTCCACTTT. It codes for CASSQLPGGGNFYSPLHF.

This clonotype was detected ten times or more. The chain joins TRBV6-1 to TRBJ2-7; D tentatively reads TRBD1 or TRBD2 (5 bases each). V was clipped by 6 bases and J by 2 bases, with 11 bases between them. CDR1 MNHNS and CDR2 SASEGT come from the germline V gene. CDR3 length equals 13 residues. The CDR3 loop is CASSRDATYEQYF. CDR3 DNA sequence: TGTGCCAGCAGCCGGGACGCGACCTACGAGCAGTACTTC.

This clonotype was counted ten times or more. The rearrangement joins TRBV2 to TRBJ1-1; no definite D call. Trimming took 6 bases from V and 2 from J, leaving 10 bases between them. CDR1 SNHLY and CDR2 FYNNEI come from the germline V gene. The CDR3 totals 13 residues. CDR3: CASREISNTEAFF. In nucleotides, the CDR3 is TGTGCCAGCAGGGAGATTTCAAACACTGAAGCTTTCTTT.

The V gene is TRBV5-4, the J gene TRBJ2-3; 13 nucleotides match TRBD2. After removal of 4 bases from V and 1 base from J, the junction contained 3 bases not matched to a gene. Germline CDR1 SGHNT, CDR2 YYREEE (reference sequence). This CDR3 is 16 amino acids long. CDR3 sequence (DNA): TGTGCCAGCAGCCAACTAGCGGGGGGGGGCACAGATACGCAGTATTTT. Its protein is CASSQLAGGGTDTQYF. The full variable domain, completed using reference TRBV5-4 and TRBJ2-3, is ETGVTQSPTHLIKTRGQQVTLRCSSQSGHNTVSWYQQALGQGPQFIFQYYREEENGRGNFPPRFSGLQFPNYSSELNVNALELDDSALYLCASSQLAGGGTDTQYFGPGTRLTVL.

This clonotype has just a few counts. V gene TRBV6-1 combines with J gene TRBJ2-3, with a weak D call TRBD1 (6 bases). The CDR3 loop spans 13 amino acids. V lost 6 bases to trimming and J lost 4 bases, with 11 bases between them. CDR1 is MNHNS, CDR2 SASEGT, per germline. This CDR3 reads CASRFRQADTQYF. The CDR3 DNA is TGTGCCAGCAGATTTAGACAGGCAGATACGCAGTATTTT.

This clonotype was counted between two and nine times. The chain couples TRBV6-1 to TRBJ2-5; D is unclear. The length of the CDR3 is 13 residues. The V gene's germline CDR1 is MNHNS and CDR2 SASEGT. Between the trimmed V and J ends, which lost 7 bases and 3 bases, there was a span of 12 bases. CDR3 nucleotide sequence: TGTGCCAGCATCCACCCAATCAAAGAGACCCAGTACTTC. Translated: CASIHPIKETQYF.

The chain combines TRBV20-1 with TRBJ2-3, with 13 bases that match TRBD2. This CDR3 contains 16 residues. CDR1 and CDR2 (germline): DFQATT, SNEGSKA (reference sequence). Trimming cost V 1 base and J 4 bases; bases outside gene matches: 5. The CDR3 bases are TGCAGTGCTAGAGGGACTAGCGGGGGTTTGGCAGATACGCAGTATTTT. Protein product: CSARGTSGGLADTQYF.

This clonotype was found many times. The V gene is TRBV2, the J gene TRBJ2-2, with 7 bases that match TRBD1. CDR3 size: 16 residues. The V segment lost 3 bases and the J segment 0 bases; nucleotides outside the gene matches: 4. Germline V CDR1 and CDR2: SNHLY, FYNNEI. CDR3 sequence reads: CASSDRGLANTGELFF. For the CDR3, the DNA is TGTGCCAGCAGTGATAGGGGGCTTGCGAACACCGGGGAGCTGTTTTTT.

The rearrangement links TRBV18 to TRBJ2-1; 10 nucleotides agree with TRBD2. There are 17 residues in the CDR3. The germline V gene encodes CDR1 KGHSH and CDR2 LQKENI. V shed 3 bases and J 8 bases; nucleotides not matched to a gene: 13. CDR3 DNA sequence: TGTGCCAGCTCACCCGGGGTAGCGGGGGGTTACGAGGATGAGCAGTTCTTC. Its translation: CASSPGVAGGYEDEQFF.

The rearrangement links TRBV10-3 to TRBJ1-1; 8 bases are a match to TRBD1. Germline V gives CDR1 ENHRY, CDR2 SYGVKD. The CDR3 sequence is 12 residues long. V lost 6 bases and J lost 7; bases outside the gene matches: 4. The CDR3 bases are TGTGCCATCAGGGGGGACAGGCATGAAGCTTTCTTT. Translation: CAIRGDRHEAFF.

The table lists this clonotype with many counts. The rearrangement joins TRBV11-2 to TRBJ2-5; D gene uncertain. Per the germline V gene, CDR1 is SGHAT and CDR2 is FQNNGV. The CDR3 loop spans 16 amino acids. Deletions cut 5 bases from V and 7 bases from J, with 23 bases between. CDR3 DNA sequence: TGTGCCAGCAGCCGCACGGCCATCACCGGCTACTCGACCCAGTACTTC. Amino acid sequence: CASSRTAITGYSTQYF.

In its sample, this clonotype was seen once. The CDR3 loop reads CASSESRTGALYSNQPQHF. CDR3 bases: TGTGCCAGCAGTGAATCTAGGACAGGGGCGTTATATAGCAATCAGCCCCAGCATTTT. The chain joins TRBV6-1 to TRBJ1-5, with TRBD1 matching 9 bases. The junction had 11 bases not matched to a gene; V was cut back by 2 bases and J by 0 bases. CDR1 is MNHNS, CDR2 SASEGT, per germline. This CDR3 is built from 19 residues.

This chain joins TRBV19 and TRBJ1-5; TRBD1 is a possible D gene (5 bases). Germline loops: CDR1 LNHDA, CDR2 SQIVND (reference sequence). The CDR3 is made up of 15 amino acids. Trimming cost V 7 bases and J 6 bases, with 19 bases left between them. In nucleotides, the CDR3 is TGTGCCAGTATGACGGGGTGGGGCACGAGTCAGCCCCAGCATTTT. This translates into CASMTGWGTSQPQHF.

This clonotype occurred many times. The CDR3 here is CASGIRSGGLNTEAFF. CDR3 in DNA: TGTGCTAGTGGTATCCGCTCGGGGGGATTGAACACTGAAGCTTTCTTT. The V call is TRBV12-5, the J call TRBJ1-1, with D tentatively TRBD1 (5 bases). Germline values: CDR1 LGHNT, CDR2 FRNRAP. Trimming shortened V by 5 bases and J by 0 bases, and 16 bases separated the two germline ends. CDR3 size: 16 residues.

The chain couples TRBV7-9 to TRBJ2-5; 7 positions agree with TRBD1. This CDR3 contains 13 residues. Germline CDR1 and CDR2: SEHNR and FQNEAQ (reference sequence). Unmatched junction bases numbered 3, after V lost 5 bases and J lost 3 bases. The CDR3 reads CASSRGTEETQYF. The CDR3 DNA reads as TGTGCCAGCAGCCGAGGGACAGAAGAGACCCAGTACTTC. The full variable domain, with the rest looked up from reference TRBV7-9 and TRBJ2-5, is DTGVSQNPRHKITKRGQNVTFRCDPISEHNRLYWYRQTLGQGPEFLTYFQNEAQLEKSRLLSDRFSAERPKGSFSTLEIQRTEQGDSAMYLCASSRGTEETQYFGPGTRLLVL.